The 21 T cell receptor beta chains below all came from one sample that was sequenced in a study of blood T cell repertoires in COVID-19. Here immunoSEQ multiplex PCR was the method, and the copy in TCRdb shows in-frame clones only, minus some. The sample carries 200,000 to 300,000 clones, about 90% recorded once. Sequenced sample: PBMCs or T cells enriched from blood (not recorded which). The receptors were sampled from a woman between 40 and 55 years old who had been exposed to COVID-19.

This chain links TRBV7-2 with TRBJ1-1; possible D gene TRBD1, 6 bases. Germline V gene lookup returns CDR1 SGHTA and CDR2 FQGNSA. The V and J ends lost 5 bases and 9 bases respectively, with 19 bases between them. CDR3 length: 14 residues. The CDR3 DNA sequence: TGTGCCAGCAGCCAGGGATCGGGGGGCTTTAAAGCTTTCTTT. It specifies CASSQGSGGFKAFF.

The V gene is TRBV6-5, the J gene TRBJ1-1; possibly TRBD1 for D (5 bases). From germline, CDR1 is MNHEY and CDR2 SVGAGI. This CDR3 contains 13 residues. V lost 5 bases and J 7 bases, leaving 14 bases between the germline ends. CDR3 sequence (DNA): TGTGCCAGCAGTCACGGACCCGGGGGTGAAGCTTTCTTT. Protein product: CASSHGPGGEAFF.

A few counts support this clone. The chain employs TRBV10-1 and TRBJ1-3; 10 bases fit TRBD1. V shed 7 bases and J 0 bases; nucleotides not matched to a gene: 12. This CDR3 has 18 amino acids. Germline V gene sequence: CDR1 WNHNN, CDR2 SYGVQD (reference sequence). The CDR3 sequence: CASKTRDRGFSSGNTIYF. DNA of the CDR3: TGCGCCAGCAAAACCCGGGACAGGGGCTTTAGCTCTGGAAACACCATATATTTT.

This rearrangement joins TRBV19 to TRBJ1-2; D is perhaps TRBD1 (6 bases). Germline assignment: CDR1 LNHDA and CDR2 SQIVND (reference sequence). The V and J ends lost 4 bases and 8 bases respectively, with 17 bases between them. The CDR3 runs 14 residues. The CDR3 is CASSSPHREQGYTF. CDR3 coding DNA: TGTGCCAGTAGTAGCCCGCACAGGGAGCAAGGCTACACCTTC.

The V and J genes are TRBV28 and TRBJ2-3; tentatively, D is TRBD2 (7 bases). V shed 10 bases and J shed 6 bases, with 20 bases lying between them. Germline V gene lookup returns CDR1 MDHEN and CDR2 SYDVKM. The CDR3 contains 14 residues. CDR3 in DNA: TGTGCCACCCTAGGTGGGGGGGCTCGGGATACGCAGTATTTT. This gives the protein CATLGGGARDTQYF.

This clone was detected once. The V call is TRBV30, the J call TRBJ1-3, with 7 nucleotides matching TRBD1. This CDR3 contains 14 residues. With V trimmed by 4 bases and J by 7 bases, 10 bases remained unmatched. Germline V gives CDR1 GTSNPN, CDR2 SVGIG (reference sequence). CDR3 DNA: TGTGCCTGGAACGGTCGACAGGGTAGGAACACCATATATTTT. Translated, it gives CAWNGRQGRNTIYF.

V usage is TRBV2 and J usage is TRBJ1-2; a weak D match, TRBD1 (5 bases). CDR1 and CDR2 (germline): SNHLY, FYNNEI. Trimming pared 3 bases from V and 3 bases from J, leaving 8 bases between. The CDR3 is 13 amino acids. CDR3 region: CASSDRDDYGYTF. CDR3 in DNA: TGTGCCAGCAGTGACAGGGATGACTATGGCTACACCTTC.

V is TRBV27 and J is TRBJ1-2, with TRBD1 as a possible D gene (6 bases). The V gene's germline CDR1 is MNHEY and CDR2 SMNVEV (reference sequence). The germline V and J ends were trimmed by 1 base and 7 bases, with 34 bases remaining between them. CDR3 size: 21 residues. The CDR3 DNA reads as TGTGCCAGCAGTTTATTCACCCCCTTGGCTACACGGCAGGGGCCCAAAGGTGGCTACACCTTC. This sequence encodes CASSLFTPLATRQGPKGGYTF.

The chain has TRBV3-1 (or the pseudogene TRBV3-2) and TRBJ2-7; TRBD1 matches 7 bases. Germline loops: CDR1 LGHDT, CDR2 YNNKEL (reference sequence). The CDR3 runs 15 residues. V lost 4 bases, J lost 2 bases, and 8 bases stayed unmatched. Here the CDR3 DNA reads TGTGCCAGCAGCCTCCGAAGACAGGGACCCTACGAGCAGTACTTC. It encodes CASSLRRQGPYEQYF.

This rearrangement joins TRBV13 to TRBJ1-1; 7 positions agree with TRBD1. The CDR3 has 14 residues. The germline V gene encodes CDR1 PRHDT and CDR2 FYEKMQ (reference sequence). V shed 5 bases, J shed 2 bases, and the junction held 5 bases outside the gene matches. CDR3 region: CASSPRDRNTEAFF. The CDR3 DNA reads as TGTGCCAGCAGCCCTAGGGACAGAAACACTGAAGCTTTCTTT.

The gene calls are TRBV12-3 or TRBV12-4 and TRBJ1-2; the D is unclear. CDR3 length: 12 residues. Deletions cut 4 bases from V and 7 bases from J, with 10 bases between. The CDR3 reads CASSSRTSGYTF. CDR3 DNA sequence: TGTGCCAGCAGTTCCCGGACTTCTGGCTACACCTTC.

The chain joins TRBV27 to TRBJ2-3; possibly TRBD2 for D (6 bases). This CDR3 contains 16 residues. The V gene's germline CDR1 is MNHEY and CDR2 SMNVEV (reference sequence). V was pared by 1 base and J by 1 base, with 12 bases between. The CDR3 coding sequence is TGTGCCAGCAGTTTATGGGGGACTGCTGGCACAGATACGCAGTATTTT. The encoded protein is CASSLWGTAGTDTQYF.

CDR3 loop: CASSLVGSGNTIYF. CDR3 DNA sequence: TGTGCCAGCAGCTTGGTCGGCTCTGGAAACACCATATATTTT. The V and J genes are TRBV5-6 and TRBJ1-3; D gene unclear. CDR1 is SGHDT and CDR2 is YYEEEE in the germline V gene. Trimming pared 0 bases from V and 0 bases from J, leaving 4 bases between. The CDR3 extends over 14 amino acids.

V and J are TRBV6-1 and TRBJ1-4; a weak D match, TRBD1 (5 bases). Germline CDR1 is MNHNS and CDR2 is SASEGT. There are 18 residues in the CDR3. Trimming pared 3 bases from V and 0 bases from J, leaving 17 bases between. CDR3 DNA sequence: TGTGCCAGCAGTGACCTCCCGAGACAGTTCCCAACTAATGAAAAACTGTTTTTT. Amino acids: CASSDLPRQFPTNEKLFF.

The V and J genes are TRBV4-3 and TRBJ1-4, with 7 bases aligning to TRBD1. The V and J ends lost 4 bases and 6 bases, in that order; junction bases with no gene match: 8. Germline lookup yields CDR1 LGHNA and CDR2 YSLEER. The CDR3 sequence is 15 residues long. The DNA of the CDR3 is TGCGCCAGCAGCCCATCCCAGGGGGTACATGAAAAACTGTTTTTT. Encoded protein: CASSPSQGVHEKLFF.

This clone was seen once. The chain joins TRBV28 to TRBJ2-2; 7 bases map to TRBD1. The trim removed 3 bases at V and 4 bases at J, leaving 5 bases unmatched. CDR1 is MDHEN and CDR2 is SYDVKM in the germline V gene. The CDR3 totals 15 residues. CDR3 sequence: CASSFDRGPTGELFF. CDR3 DNA: TGTGCCAGCAGTTTTGATAGGGGGCCCACCGGGGAGCTGTTTTTT. The whole variable domain, filled in from reference TRBV28 and TRBJ2-2, reads DVKVTQSSRYLVKRTGEKVFLECVQDMDHENMFWYRQDPGLGLRLIYFSYDVKMKEKGDIPEGYSVSREKKERFSLILESASTNQTSMYLCASSFDRGPTGELFFGEGSRLTVL.

The J gene is TRBJ1-2, the V gene TRBV6-2 or TRBV6-3; D gene uncertain. Trimming shortened V by 4 bases and J by 5 bases, and 11 bases separated the two germline ends. The V gene's germline CDR1 is MNHEY and CDR2 SVGEGT. CDR3 length equals 13 residues. The CDR3 here is CASSSGRTYGYTF. The CDR3 DNA sequence: TGTGCCAGCAGTTCTGGCAGGACTTATGGCTACACCTTC.

This chain uses TRBV5-1 with TRBJ1-1; D call uncertain. The V gene's germline CDR1 is SGHRS and CDR2 YFSETQ. Trimming removed 1 base from V and 1 base from J, with 5 bases in between. The CDR3 covers 13 residues. The CDR3: CASSLRQNTEAFF. The CDR3 DNA follows: TGCGCCAGCAGCTTGCGACAGAACACTGAAGCTTTCTTT.

The chain employs TRBV7-7 and TRBJ2-7, with D possibly being TRBD2 (5 bases). V shed 5 bases and J shed 6 bases, with 17 bases lying between them. The CDR3 runs 14 residues. Germline CDR1 is SSHAT and CDR2 is FNYEAQ (reference sequence). The CDR3 protein is CASSPDTARGEQYF. The CDR3 nucleotides are TGTGCCAGCAGCCCAGACACGGCCCGGGGCGAGCAGTACTTC.

Only one count was recorded for this clone. The V and J genes are TRBV19 and TRBJ1-2; D is possibly TRBD1 (5 bases). V lost 4 bases and J 8 bases, leaving 14 bases between the germline ends. The CDR3 runs to 13 residues. The germline V gene encodes CDR1 LNHDA and CDR2 SQIVND (reference sequence). The CDR3 DNA follows: TGTGCCAGTAGTAATCAGGGAGGTTGGGGCTACACCTTC. Protein sequence: CASSNQGGWGYTF. Combining the CDR3 with reference TRBV19 and TRBJ1-2 gives the whole variable domain DGGITQSPKYLFRKEGQNVTLSCEQNLNHDAMYWYRQDPGQGLRLIYYSQIVNDFQKGDIAEGYSVSREKKESFPLTVTSAQKNPTAFYLCASSNQGGWGYTFGSGTRLTVV.

The chain employs TRBV27 and TRBJ2-3, with D uncertain. The CDR3 has 14 amino acids. The germline CDR1 and CDR2 sequences are MNHEY and SMNVEV (reference sequence). V gave up 3 bases and J gave up 1 base, with 8 bases separating them. The CDR3 sequence is CASSFSRGTDTQYF. The CDR3 DNA follows: TGTGCCAGCAGTTTCTCCCGGGGCACAGATACGCAGTATTTT.